These T cell receptor beta chains were read from a single sample in a study of preoperative IRX-2 immunotherapy in early breast cancer. TCRdb keeps only in-frame clones here, not all; method: immunoSEQ multiplex PCR. Here the sample spans around 39,000 clones, approximately 95% being singletons. Material: tumor tissue, obtained after IRX-2 immunotherapy. These receptors were taken from a human donor with breast cancer. The CDR3 runs from the conserved cysteine through the conserved F or W. D genes are given only for firm matches. A row's size may be missing; if present it is once, few, many or a size class.

>TRBJ1-4|.|.|TRBV5-1
TGCGCCAGCAGTTCAATAGGGGAGGGCTTAGGAGAAAAACTGTTTTTT
CASSSIGEGLGEKLFF
>TRBJ1-4|.|.|TRBV4-1
TGCGCCAGCAGCCAAGATCCCATTGGTGAAAAACTGTTTTTT
CASSQDPIGEKLFF
>TRBJ2-7|TRBD2|.|TRBV5-6
TGTGCCAGCAGCTTGGCCCCAGCGGGAGGGCCTTACGAGCAGTACTTC
CASSLAPAGGPYEQYF
>TRBJ2-1|TRBD1|.|TRBV5-8
TGTGCCAGCAGCTTCTTGATTGGACAGGGGGGCAACAATGAGCAGTTCTTC
CASSFLIGQGGNNEQFF
>TRBJ2-7|.|.|TRBV30
TGTGCCTGGAGTGTGGGGTTCTACGAGCAGTACTTC
CAWSVGFYEQYF
>TRBJ2-7|.|.|TRBV11-2
TGTGCCAGCAGCTCCGACATCTACTCCTACGAGCAGTACTTC
CASSSDIYSYEQYF
>TRBJ2-3|TRBD1|.|TRBV14
TGTGCCAGCAGCCCAAGGGGGAAATTCATTGGGACAGGGAGCGGTTCTGTAGGCGTTACGCAGTATTTT
CASSPRGKFIGTGSGSVGVTQYF
>TRBJ1-2|TRBD1|.|TRBV7-6
TGTGCCAGCAGCCTAGGACAGGGAGGAAGAAACTATGGCTACACCTTC
CASSLGQGGRNYGYTF
>TRBJ1-5|.|.|TRBV19
TGTGCCAGTAGTCCCAGGAGGGGCCGGAATCAGCCCCAGCATTTT
CASSPRRGRNQPQHF
>TRBJ1-1|.|.|TRBV28
TGTGCCAGCAGTTTCGACGGGCATGGTCCCACTGAAGCTTTCTTT
CASSFDGHGPTEAFF
>TRBJ2-5|.|.|TRBV29-1
TGCAGCGTTGCTTCCTTCCAAGAGACCCAGTACTTC
CSVASFQETQYF
>TRBJ2-7|.|.|TRBV7-3
TGTGCCAGCAGCATAGGGACAAACACGGGGCAGTACTTC
CASSIGTNTGQYF
>TRBJ1-3|.|.|TRBV7-2
TGTGCCAGCAGCTTATTAACAGGCTCTGGAAACACCATATATTTT
CASSLLTGSGNTIYF
>TRBJ2-5|TRBD1|once|TRBV6-6
TGTGCCAGCAACCGGGGGACAGGGGCAAAGGAGACCCAGTACTTC
CASNRGTGAKETQYF
>TRBJ2-5|TRBD1|.|TRBV7-9
TGTGCCAGCAGCCGACGGACAGGAACGCTCCAAGAGACCCAGTACTTC
CASSRRTGTLQETQYF
>TRBJ2-3|.|.|TRBV4-3
TGCGCCAGCAGCCAAGATTTGGGGGAAAGCGCAGATACGCAGTATTTT
CASSQDLGESADTQYF